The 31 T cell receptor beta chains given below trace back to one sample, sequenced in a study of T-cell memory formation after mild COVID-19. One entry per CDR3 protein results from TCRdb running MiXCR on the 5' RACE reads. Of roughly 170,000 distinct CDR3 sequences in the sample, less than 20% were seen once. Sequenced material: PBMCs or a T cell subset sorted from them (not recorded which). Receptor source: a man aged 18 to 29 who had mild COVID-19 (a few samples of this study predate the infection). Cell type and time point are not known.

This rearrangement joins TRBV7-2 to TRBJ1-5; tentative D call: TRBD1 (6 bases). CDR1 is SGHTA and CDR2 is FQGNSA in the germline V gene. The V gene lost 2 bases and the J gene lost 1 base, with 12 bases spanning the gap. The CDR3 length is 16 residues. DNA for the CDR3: TGTGCCAGCAGCTTATCAGGGGTGATAAGCAATCAGCCCCAGCATTTT. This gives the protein CASSLSGVISNQPQHF.

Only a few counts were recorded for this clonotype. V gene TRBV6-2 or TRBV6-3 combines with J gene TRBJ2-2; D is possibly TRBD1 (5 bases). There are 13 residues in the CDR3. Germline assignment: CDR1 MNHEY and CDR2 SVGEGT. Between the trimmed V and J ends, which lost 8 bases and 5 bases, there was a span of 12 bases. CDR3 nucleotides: TGTGCCAGCGAAAGGGGCTTGACCGGGGAGCTGTTTTTT. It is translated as CASERGLTGELFF.

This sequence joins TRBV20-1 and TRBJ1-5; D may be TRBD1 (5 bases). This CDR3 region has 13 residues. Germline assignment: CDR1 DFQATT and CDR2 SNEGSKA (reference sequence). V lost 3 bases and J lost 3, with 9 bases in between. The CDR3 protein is CSASADNNQPQHF. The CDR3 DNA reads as TGCAGTGCTAGCGCGGACAACAATCAGCCCCAGCATTTT.

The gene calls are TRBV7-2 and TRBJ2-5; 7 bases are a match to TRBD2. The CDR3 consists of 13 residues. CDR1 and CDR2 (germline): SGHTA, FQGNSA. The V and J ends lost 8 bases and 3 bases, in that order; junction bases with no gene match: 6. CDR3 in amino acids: CASSRGIEETQYF. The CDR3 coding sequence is TGTGCCAGCTCGCGGGGGATCGAAGAGACCCAGTACTTC.

The CDR3 bases are TGCAGTGCTAGAGAGTTCAGGGAGACCCAGTACTTC. Translating it yields CSAREFRETQYF. The chain combines TRBV20-1 with TRBJ2-5; D gene ambiguous. Germline V CDR1 and CDR2: DFQATT, SNEGSKA (reference sequence). This CDR3 is built from 12 residues. Trimming removed 0 bases from V and 5 bases from J, with 7 bases in between.

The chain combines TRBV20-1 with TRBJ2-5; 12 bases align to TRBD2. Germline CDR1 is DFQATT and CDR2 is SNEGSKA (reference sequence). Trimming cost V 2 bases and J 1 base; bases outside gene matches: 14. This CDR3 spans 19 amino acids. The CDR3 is CSARRLAGAKAAGQETQYF. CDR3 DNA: TGCAGTGCTAGAAGACTAGCGGGGGCCAAGGCCGCCGGCCAAGAGACCCAGTACTTC.

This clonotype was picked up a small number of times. The CDR3 bases are TGTGCCAGCAGTCCCCGACAGGGAGGGGAAAAACTGTTTTTT. This translates into CASSPRQGGEKLFF. The V and J genes are TRBV12-3 or TRBV12-4 and TRBJ1-4; 7 bases align to TRBD1. The CDR3 spans 14 residues. V dropped 5 bases and J dropped 8; count of bases not matched to a gene: 8.

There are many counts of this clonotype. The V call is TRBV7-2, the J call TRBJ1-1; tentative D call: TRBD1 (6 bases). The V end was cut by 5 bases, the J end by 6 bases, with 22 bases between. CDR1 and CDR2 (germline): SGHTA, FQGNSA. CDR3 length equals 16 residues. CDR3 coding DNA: TGTGCCAGCAGCCGCTCCCGGGGGGCTTCTTTGGCTGAAGCTTTCTTT. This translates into CASSRSRGASLAEAFF.

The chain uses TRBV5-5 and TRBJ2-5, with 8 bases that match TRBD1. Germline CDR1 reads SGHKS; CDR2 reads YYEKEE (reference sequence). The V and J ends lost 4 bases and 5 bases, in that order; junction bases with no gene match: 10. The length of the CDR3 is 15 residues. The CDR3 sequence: CASSQSPGGFETQYF. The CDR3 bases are TGTGCCAGCAGCCAGTCCCCAGGGGGCTTTGAGACCCAGTACTTC.

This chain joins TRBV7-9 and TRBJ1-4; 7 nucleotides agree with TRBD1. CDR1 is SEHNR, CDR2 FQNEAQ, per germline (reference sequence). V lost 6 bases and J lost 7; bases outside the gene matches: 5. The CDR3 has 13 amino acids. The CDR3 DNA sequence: TGTGCCAGCAGTCAGGGGGGGCGTGAAAAACTGTTTTTT. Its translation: CASSQGGREKLFF.

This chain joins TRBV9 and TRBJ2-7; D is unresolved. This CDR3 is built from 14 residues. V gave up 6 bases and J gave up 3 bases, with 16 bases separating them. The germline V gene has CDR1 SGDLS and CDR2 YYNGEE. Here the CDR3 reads CASNLGPDRYEQYF. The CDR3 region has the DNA TGTGCCAGCAACCTCGGGCCGGACCGCTACGAGCAGTACTTC.

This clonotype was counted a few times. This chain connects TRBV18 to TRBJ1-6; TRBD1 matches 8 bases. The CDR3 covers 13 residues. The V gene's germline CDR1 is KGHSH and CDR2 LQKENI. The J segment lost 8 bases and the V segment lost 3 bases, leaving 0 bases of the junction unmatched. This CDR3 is CASSPGQDSPLHF. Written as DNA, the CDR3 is TGTGCCAGCTCACCGGGACAGGATTCACCCCTCCACTTT.

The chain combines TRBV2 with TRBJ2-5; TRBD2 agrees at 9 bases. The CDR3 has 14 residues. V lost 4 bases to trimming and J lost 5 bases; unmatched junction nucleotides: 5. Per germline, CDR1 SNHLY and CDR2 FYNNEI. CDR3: CASSAASGVETQYF. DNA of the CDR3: TGTGCCAGCAGTGCTGCTAGCGGGGTGGAGACCCAGTACTTC.

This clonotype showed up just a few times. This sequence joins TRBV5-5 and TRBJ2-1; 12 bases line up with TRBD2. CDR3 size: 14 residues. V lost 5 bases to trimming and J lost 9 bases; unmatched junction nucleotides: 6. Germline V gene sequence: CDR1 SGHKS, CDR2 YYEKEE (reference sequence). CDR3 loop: CASSRTSGDGEQFF. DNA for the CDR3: TGTGCCAGCAGTCGGACTAGCGGGGACGGTGAGCAGTTCTTC.

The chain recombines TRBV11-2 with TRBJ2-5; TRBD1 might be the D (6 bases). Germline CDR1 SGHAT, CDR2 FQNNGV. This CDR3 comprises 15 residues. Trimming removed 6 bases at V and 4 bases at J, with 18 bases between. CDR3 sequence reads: CASSSYRAKGETQYF. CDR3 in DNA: TGTGCCAGCAGTTCATACAGGGCAAAGGGAGAGACCCAGTACTTC.

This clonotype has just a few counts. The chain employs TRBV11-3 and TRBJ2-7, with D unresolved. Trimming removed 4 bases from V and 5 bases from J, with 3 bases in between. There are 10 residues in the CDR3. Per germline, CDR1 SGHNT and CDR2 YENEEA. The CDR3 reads CASSYDEQYV. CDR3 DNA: TGTGCCAGCAGCTATGACGAGCAGTACGTC.

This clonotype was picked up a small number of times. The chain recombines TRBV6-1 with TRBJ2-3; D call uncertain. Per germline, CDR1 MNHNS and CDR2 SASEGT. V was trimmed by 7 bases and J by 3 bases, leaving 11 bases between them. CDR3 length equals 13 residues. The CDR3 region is CASTYIGTDTQYF. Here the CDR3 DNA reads TGTGCCAGCACTTATATTGGGACAGATACGCAGTATTTT.

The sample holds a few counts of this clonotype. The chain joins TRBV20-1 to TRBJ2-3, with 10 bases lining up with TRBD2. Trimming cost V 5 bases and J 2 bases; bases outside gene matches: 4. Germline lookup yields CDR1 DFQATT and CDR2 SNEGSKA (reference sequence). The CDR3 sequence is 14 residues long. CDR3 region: CSALTSGATDTQYF. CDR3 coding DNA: TGCAGTGCTCTAACTAGCGGGGCCACAGATACGCAGTATTTT.

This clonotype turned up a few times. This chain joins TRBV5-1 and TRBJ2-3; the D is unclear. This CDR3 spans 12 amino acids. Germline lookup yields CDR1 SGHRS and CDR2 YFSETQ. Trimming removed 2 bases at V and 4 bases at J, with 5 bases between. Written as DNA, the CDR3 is TGCGCCAGCAGCTTTGGGTCAGATACGCAGTATTTT. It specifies CASSFGSDTQYF.

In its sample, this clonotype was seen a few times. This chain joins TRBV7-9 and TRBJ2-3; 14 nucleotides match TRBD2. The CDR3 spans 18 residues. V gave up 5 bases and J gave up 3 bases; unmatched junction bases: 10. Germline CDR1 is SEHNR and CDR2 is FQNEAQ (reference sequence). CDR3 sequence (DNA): TGTGCCAGCAGCCCAGGGACTAGCGGGGGCCGCATGACAGATACGCAGTATTTT. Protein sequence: CASSPGTSGGRMTDTQYF.

This chain's CDR3 is CASSPRQGLAEQFF. The CDR3 nucleotides are TGTGCCAGCAGCCCACGACAGGGGCTGGCTGAGCAGTTCTTC. The chain combines TRBV7-2 with TRBJ2-1, with 8 nucleotides matching TRBD1. The V gene's germline CDR1 is SGHTA and CDR2 FQGNSA. The CDR3 is 14 amino acids. V was pared by 5 bases and J by 9 bases, with 9 bases of the junction left unmatched.

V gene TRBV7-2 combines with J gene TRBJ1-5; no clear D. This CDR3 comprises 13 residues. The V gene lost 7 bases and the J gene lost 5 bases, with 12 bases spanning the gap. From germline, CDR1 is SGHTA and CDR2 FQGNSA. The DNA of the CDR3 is TGTGCCAGCACTCCGACCCCATATCAGCCCCAGCATTTT. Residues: CASTPTPYQPQHF.

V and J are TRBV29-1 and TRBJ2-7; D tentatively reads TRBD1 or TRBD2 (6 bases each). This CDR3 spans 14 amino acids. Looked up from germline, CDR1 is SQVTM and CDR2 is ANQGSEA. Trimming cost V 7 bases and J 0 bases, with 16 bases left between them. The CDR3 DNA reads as TGCAGCGCCGGAGGGGGACGGAGCTCCTACGAGCAGTACTTC. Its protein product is CSAGGGRSSYEQYF.

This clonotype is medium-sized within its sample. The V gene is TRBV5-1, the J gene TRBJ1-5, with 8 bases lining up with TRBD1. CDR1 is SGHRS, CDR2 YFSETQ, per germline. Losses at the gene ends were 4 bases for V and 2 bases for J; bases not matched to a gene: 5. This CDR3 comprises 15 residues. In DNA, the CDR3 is TGCGCCAGCAGCCCTGGACAGGGCGGCAATCAGCCCCAGCATTTT. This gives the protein CASSPGQGGNQPQHF.

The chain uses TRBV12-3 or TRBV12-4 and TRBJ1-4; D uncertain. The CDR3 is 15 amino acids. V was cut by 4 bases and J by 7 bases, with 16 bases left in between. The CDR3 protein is CASSYAGSKVEKLFF. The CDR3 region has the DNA TGTGCCAGCAGTTATGCCGGGTCTAAGGTTGAAAAACTGTTTTTT.

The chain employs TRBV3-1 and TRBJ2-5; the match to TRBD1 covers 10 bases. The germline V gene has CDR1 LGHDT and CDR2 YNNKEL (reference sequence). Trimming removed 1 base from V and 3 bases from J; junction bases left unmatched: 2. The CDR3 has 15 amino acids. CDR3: CASSQVGQGEETQYF. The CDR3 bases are TGTGCCAGCAGCCAAGTAGGACAGGGGGAAGAGACCCAGTACTTC.

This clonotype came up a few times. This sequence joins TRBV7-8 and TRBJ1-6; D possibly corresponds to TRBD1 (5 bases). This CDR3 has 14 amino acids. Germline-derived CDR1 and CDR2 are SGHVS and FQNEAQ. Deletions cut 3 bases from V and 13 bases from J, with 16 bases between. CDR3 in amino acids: CASSLSGGDRPLHF. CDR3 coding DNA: TGTGCCAGCAGCTTGTCGGGCGGGGACCGGCCCCTCCACTTT.

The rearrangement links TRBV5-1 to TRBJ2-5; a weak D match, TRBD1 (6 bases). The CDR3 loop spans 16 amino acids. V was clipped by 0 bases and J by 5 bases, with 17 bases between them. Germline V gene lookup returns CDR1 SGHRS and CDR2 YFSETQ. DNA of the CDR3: TGCGCCAGCAGCTTGGGGGCAGGGGACGGTGAGGAGACCCAGTACTTC. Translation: CASSLGAGDGEETQYF. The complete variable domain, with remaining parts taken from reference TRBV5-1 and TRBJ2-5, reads KAGVTQTPRYLIKTRGQQVTLSCSPISGHRSVSWYQQTPGQGLQFLFEYFSETQRNKGNFPGRFSGRQFSNSRSEMNVSTLELGDSALYLCASSLGAGDGEETQYFGPGTRLLVL.

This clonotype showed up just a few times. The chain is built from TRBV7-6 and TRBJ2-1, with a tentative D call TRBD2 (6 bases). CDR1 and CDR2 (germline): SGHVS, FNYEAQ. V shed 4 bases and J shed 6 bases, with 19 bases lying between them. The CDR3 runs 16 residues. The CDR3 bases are TGTGCCAGCAGCTCCCCGCCGGGACTTCGGTCCAATGAGCAGTTCTTC. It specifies CASSSPPGLRSNEQFF. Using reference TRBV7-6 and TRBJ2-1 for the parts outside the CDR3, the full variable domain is GAGVSQSPRYKVTKRGQDVALRCDPISGHVSLYWYRQALGQGPEFLTYFNYEAQQDKSGLPNDRFSAERPEGSISTLTIQRTEQRDSAMYRCASSSPPGLRSNEQFFGPGTRLTVL.

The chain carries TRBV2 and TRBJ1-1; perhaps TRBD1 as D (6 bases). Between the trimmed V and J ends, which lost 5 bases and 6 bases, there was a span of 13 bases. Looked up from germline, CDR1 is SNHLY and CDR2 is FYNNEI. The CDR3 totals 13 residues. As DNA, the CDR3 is TGTGCCAGCAGTCCCCGCGGGGGCGCTGAAGCTTTCTTT. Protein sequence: CASSPRGGAEAFF.

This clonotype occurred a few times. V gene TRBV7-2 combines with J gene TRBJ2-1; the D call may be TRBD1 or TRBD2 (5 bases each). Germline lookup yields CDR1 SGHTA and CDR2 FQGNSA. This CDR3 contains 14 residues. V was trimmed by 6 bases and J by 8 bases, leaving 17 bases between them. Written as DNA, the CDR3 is TGTGCCAGCAGTCAACGGCCGGGACCCTATGAGCAGTTCTTC. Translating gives CASSQRPGPYEQFF.